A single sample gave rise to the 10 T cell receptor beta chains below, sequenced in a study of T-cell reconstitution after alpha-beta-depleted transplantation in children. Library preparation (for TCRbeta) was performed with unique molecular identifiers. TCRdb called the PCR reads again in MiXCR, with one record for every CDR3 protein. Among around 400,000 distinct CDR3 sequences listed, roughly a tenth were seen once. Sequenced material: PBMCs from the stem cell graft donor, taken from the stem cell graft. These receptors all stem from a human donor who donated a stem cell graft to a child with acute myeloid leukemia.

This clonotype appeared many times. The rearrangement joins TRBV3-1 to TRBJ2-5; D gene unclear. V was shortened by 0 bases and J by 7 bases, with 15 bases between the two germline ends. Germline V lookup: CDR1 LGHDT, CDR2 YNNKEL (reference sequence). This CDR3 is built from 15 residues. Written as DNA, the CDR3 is TGTGCCAGCAGCCAAGACCCGGGTTCCGGGCGGACCCAGTACTTC. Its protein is CASSQDPGSGRTQYF.

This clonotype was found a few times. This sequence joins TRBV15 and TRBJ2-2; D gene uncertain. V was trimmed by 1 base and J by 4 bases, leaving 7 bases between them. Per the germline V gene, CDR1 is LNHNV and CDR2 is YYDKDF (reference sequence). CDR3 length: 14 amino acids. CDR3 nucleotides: TGTGCCACCAGCAGAGCGGGCCTCACCGGGGAGCTGTTTTTT. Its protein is CATSRAGLTGELFF.

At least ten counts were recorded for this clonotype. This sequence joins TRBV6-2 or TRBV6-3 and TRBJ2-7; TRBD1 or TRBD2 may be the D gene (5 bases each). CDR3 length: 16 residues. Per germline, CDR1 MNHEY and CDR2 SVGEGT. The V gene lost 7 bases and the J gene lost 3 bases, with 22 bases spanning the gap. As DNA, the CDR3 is TGTGCCAGCAATAAACCGACCGGGACGCCGAACTACGAGCAGTACTTC. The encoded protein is CASNKPTGTPNYEQYF.

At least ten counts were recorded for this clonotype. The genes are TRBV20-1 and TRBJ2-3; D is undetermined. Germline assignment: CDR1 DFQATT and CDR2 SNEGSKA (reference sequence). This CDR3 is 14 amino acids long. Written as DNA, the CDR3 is TGCAGCGCCACACTGGGGTCCTTTACAGATACGCAGTATTTT. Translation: CSATLGSFTDTQYF.

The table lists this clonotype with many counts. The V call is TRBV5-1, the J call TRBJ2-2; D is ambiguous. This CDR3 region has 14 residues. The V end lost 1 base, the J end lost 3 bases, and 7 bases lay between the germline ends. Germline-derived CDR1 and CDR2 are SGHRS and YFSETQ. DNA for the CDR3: TGCGCCAGCAGCTTGATTGGGGACACCGGGGAGCTGTTTTTT. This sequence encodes CASSLIGDTGELFF.

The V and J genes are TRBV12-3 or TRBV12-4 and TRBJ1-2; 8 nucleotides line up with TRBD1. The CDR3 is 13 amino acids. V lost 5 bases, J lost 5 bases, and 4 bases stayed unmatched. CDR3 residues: CASSRRQGYGYTF. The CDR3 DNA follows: TGTGCCAGCAGTCGCCGACAGGGGTATGGCTACACCTTC.

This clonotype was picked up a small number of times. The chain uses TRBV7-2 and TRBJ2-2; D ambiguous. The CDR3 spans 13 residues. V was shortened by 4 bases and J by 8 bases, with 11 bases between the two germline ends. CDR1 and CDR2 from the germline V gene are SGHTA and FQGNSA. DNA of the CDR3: TGTGCCAGCAGCTATGACCCAGCGGGGGAGCTGTTTTTT. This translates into CASSYDPAGELFF.

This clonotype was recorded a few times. CDR3 sequence reads: CSASGQGAPSPLHF. The CDR3 DNA reads TGCAGTGCTAGCGGGCAGGGAGCACCTTCACCCCTCCACTTT. This chain joins TRBV20-1 and TRBJ1-6; D perhaps matches TRBD1 (5 bases). The germline V and J ends were trimmed by 3 bases and 9 bases, with 15 bases remaining between them. The CDR3 is made up of 14 amino acids. Germline values: CDR1 DFQATT, CDR2 SNEGSKA (reference sequence).

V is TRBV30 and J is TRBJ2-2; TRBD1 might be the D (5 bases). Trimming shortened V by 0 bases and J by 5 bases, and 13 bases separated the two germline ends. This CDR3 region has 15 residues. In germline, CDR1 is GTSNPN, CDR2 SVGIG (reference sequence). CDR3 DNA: TGTGCCTGGAGTGTGGTCGGACATAGTACCGGGGAGCTGTTTTTT. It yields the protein CAWSVVGHSTGELFF. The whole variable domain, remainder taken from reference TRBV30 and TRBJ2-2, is SQTIHQWPATLVQPVGSPLSLECTVEGTSNPNLYWYRQAAGRGLQLLFYSVGIGQISSEVPQNLSASRPQDRQFILSSKKLLLSDSGFYLCAWSVVGHSTGELFFGEGSRLTVL.

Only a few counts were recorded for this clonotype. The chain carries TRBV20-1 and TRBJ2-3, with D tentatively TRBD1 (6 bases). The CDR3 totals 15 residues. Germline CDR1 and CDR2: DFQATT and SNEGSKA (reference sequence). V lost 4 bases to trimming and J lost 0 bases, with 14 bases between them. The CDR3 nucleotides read TGCAGTGCTATACCCGGGACAATTAGCACAGATACGCAGTATTTT. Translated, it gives CSAIPGTISTDTQYF.